This passage covers 16 T cell receptor beta chains from one sample sequenced in a study of graft-versus-host responses after intestinal transplantation. The protocol was immunoSEQ multiplex PCR, while the TCRdb copy is restricted to in-frame clones and leaves out a portion. The sample holds under 100,000 clones; more than 80% are singletons and the top ten take more than 15%. Specimen: PBMCs, collected about 460 days after intestinal transplant. The origin of the receptors is a human patient who received an intestinal transplant, so some T cells may come from the graft donor.

V is TRBV7-2 and J is TRBJ2-7; D is possibly TRBD1 (6 bases). V was cut by 0 bases and J by 5 bases, with 20 bases left in between. Germline V gives CDR1 SGHTA, CDR2 FQGNSA. The CDR3 is 17 amino acids. CDR3 sequence: CASSLALTGTKGDEQYF. CDR3 bases: TGTGCCAGCAGCTTAGCCCTCACCGGGACAAAAGGCGACGAGCAGTACTTC.

The genes are TRBV9 and TRBJ1-5, with a weak D call TRBD1 (6 bases). The CDR3 has 14 amino acids. Germline V lookup: CDR1 SGDLS, CDR2 YYNGEE. Trimming stripped 3 bases from V and 1 base from J, with 8 bases between. The CDR3 DNA sequence: TGTGCCAGCAGCGCCGGACAGAGCAATCAGCCCCAGCATTTT. As protein: CASSAGQSNQPQHF.

Details on this clone: The junction shows a germline mismatch at one end, possibly a read error. The chain couples TRBV7-8 to TRBJ1-2; D is unclear. The CDR3 totals 13 residues. In germline, CDR1 is SGHVS, CDR2 FQNEAQ. The CDR3 loop reads CASSLGPDYGYAF. The CDR3 DNA follows: TGTGCCAGCAGCTTAGGGCCCGACTATGGCTACGCCTTC.

The V gene is TRBV4-1, the J gene TRBJ2-1; D is possibly TRBD2 (5 bases). The germline gives CDR1 MGHRA, CDR2 YSYEKL. V dropped 7 bases and J dropped 7 bases, with 8 bases sitting between them. CDR3 length: 11 amino acids. CDR3 loop: CASNSGNEQFF. DNA for the CDR3: TGCGCCAGCAACTCGGGGAATGAGCAGTTCTTC.

In DNA, the CDR3 is TGTGCCAGCAGCTTCGGTTCGAACACTGAAGCTTTCTTT. Residues: CASSFGSNTEAFF. The V call is TRBV13, the J call TRBJ1-1; the D is unclear. CDR1 and CDR2 (germline): PRHDT, FYEKMQ (reference sequence). Trimming removed 3 bases from V and 1 base from J, with 6 bases in between. The CDR3 sequence is 13 residues long.

J is TRBJ2-3 and V is TRBV5-4; D unclear. CDR1 is SGHNT, CDR2 YYREEE, per germline (reference sequence). The CDR3 runs 14 residues. The V end was cut by 0 bases, the J end by 4 bases, with 9 bases between. DNA for the CDR3: TGTGCCAGCAGCTTGGGCGCTCGATCAGATACGCAGTATTTT. This codes for CASSLGARSDTQYF.

This chain uses TRBV19 with TRBJ1-2; weak D call: TRBD1 (5 bases). The CDR3 contains 15 residues. Trimming cost V 4 bases and J 4 bases, with 16 bases left between them. The germline CDR1 and CDR2 sequences are LNHDA and SQIVND (reference sequence). The CDR3 is CASSTHLTASYGYTF. The CDR3 DNA sequence: TGTGCCAGTAGTACCCATCTGACAGCGAGCTATGGCTACACCTTC.

The CDR3 DNA follows: TGTGCCACCAGGGGCAGGCCGGGGGAGGCGAGAACTGAAGCTTTCTTT. Translation: CATRGRPGEARTEAFF. The chain couples TRBV10-3 to TRBJ1-1; tentative D call: TRBD1 (6 bases). Per the germline V gene, CDR1 is ENHRY and CDR2 is SYGVKD. The V gene lost 10 bases and the J gene lost 5 bases, with 26 bases spanning the gap. The CDR3 runs 16 residues.

The V gene is TRBV19, the J gene TRBJ2-3; 7 bases match TRBD2. V dropped 0 bases and J dropped 6; count of bases not matched to a gene: 0. The CDR3 extends over 13 amino acids. The V gene's germline CDR1 is LNHDA and CDR2 SQIVND (reference sequence). The CDR3: CASSIERGDTQYF. CDR3 DNA sequence: TGTGCCAGTAGTATAGAGCGGGGGGATACGCAGTATTTT. Complete variable domain (other parts from reference TRBV19 and TRBJ2-3): DGGITQSPKYLFRKEGQNVTLSCEQNLNHDAMYWYRQDPGQGLRLIYYSQIVNDFQKGDIAEGYSVSREKKESFPLTVTSAQKNPTAFYLCASSIERGDTQYFGPGTRLTVL.

This clone was counted once. The genes are TRBV19 and TRBJ1-4; 10 nucleotides line up with TRBD1. Germline V gene sequence: CDR1 LNHDA, CDR2 SQIVND (reference sequence). The trim removed 5 bases at V and 4 bases at J, leaving 1 base unmatched. The CDR3 consists of 14 residues. The CDR3 sequence is CASSGQGDNEKLFF. CDR3 nucleotide sequence: TGTGCCAGTAGTGGACAGGGGGATAATGAAAAACTGTTTTTT.

The chain has TRBV25-1 and TRBJ1-6, with D perhaps matching TRBD1 (5 bases). Per germline, CDR1 MGHDK and CDR2 SYGVNS. With 5 bases removed from V and 11 bases from J, the gap between germline ends came to 19 bases. The CDR3 extends over 15 amino acids. As DNA, the CDR3 is TGTGCCAGCAGTCTTGGGGCAGGGCCGGGGGCACCCCTCCACTTT. This codes for CASSLGAGPGAPLHF.

V gene TRBV4-2 combines with J gene TRBJ1-2; 10 bases are shared with TRBD1. Trimming took 4 bases from V and 0 from J; bases not matched to a gene: 5. The CDR3 is 16 amino acids. The germline V gene has CDR1 LGHNA and CDR2 YNFKEQ. The chain's CDR3 is CASSPTGQGTNYGYTF. DNA for the CDR3: TGTGCCAGCAGCCCCACGGGACAGGGGACTAACTATGGCTACACCTTC.

This chain links TRBV6-1 with TRBJ2-3; 11 positions agree with TRBD2. Germline V gene data show CDR1 as MNHNS and CDR2 as SASEGT. The V gene end was trimmed by 9 bases and the J gene end by 4 bases; junction bases not matched to a gene: 6. This CDR3 is built from 14 residues. The CDR3 DNA follows: TGTGCCAGTAGCGGGGGGGCCTGGGCAGATACGCAGTATTTT. Encoded protein: CASSGGAWADTQYF.

J is TRBJ1-5 and V is TRBV4-2; D uncertain. The CDR3 is made up of 14 amino acids. Trimming pared 0 bases from V and 5 bases from J, leaving 8 bases between. Per the germline V gene, CDR1 is LGHNA and CDR2 is YNFKEQ. CDR3: CASSQDPGYQPQHF. The CDR3 DNA is TGTGCCAGCAGCCAAGATCCCGGATATCAGCCCCAGCATTTT.

J is TRBJ2-7 and V is TRBV5-1; D gene uncertain. The CDR3 runs 14 residues. CDR1 is SGHRS and CDR2 is YFSETQ in the germline V gene. The V and J ends lost 1 base and 2 bases respectively, with 10 bases between them. CDR3 sequence: CASSLWGYAYEQYF. The CDR3 DNA follows: TGCGCCAGCAGCTTGTGGGGATACGCCTACGAGCAGTACTTC.

The chain carries TRBV13 and TRBJ2-5; TRBD1 matches at 8 bases. CDR3 length: 14 residues. V shed 4 bases and J 5 bases; nucleotides not matched to a gene: 6. Germline loops: CDR1 PRHDT, CDR2 FYEKMQ (reference sequence). The CDR3 nucleotides read TGTGCCAGCAGCTGGACAGGGTTAGGGGAGACCCAGTACTTC. It is translated as CASSWTGLGETQYF.